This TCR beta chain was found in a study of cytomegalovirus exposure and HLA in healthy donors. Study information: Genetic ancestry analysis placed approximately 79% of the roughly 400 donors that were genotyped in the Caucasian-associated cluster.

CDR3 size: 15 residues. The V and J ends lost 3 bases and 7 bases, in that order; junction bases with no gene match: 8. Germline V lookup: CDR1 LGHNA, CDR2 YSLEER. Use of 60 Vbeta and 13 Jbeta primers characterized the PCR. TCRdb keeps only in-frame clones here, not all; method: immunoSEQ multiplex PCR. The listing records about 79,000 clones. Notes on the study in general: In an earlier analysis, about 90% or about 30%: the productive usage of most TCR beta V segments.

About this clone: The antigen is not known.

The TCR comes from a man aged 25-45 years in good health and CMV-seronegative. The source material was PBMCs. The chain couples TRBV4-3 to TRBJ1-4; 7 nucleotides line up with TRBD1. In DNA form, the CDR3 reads TGCGCCAGCAGCCAGGGTAACAGGGGTACTGAAAAACTGTTTTTT. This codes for CASSQGNRGTEKLFF.